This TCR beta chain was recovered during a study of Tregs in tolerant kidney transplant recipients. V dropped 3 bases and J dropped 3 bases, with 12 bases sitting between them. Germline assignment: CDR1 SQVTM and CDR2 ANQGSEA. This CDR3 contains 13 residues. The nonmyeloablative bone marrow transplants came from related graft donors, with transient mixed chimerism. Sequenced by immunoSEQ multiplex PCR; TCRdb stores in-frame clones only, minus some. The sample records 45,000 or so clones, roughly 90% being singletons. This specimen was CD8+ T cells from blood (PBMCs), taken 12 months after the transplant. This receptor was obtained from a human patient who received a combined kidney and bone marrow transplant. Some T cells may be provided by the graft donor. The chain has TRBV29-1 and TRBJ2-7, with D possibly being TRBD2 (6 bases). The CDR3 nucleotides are TGCAGCGTTGAGGATGGAGGGAACTACGAGCAGTACTTC. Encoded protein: CSVEDGGNYEQYF.